The sequence of this T cell receptor (beta chain) was determined in a study of blood T cell repertoires in COVID-19. The overall study: Samples came from the United States, Italy and Spain, spanning acute and convalescent COVID-19. T cells, B-cell-depleted T cells, or PBMCs supplied cDNA or gDNA.

Original handling: Amplification of reference gene primers provided the estimated nucleated cell counts. Assay: immunoSEQ multiplex PCR; the TCRdb copy retains only in-frame clones and omits some. For V, J and clone size, that table is used; D and trimming come from the DNA. The sample includes tens of thousands of clones, around 79% of them seen just once. V was trimmed by 5 bases and J by 0 bases, leaving 9 bases between them. The length of the CDR3 is 14 residues. CDR1 and CDR2 (germline): SGHNT, YENEEA. This chain links TRBV11-3 with TRBJ2-3; maybe TRBD1 (5 bases). This TCR came from a woman aged 70-85 years with acute or convalescent COVID-19. The sequenced material came from peripheral blood. The CDR3, as DNA: TGTGCCAGCAGCCCCGACAGCAGCACAGATACGCAGTATTTT. Translation: CASSPDSSTDTQYF.